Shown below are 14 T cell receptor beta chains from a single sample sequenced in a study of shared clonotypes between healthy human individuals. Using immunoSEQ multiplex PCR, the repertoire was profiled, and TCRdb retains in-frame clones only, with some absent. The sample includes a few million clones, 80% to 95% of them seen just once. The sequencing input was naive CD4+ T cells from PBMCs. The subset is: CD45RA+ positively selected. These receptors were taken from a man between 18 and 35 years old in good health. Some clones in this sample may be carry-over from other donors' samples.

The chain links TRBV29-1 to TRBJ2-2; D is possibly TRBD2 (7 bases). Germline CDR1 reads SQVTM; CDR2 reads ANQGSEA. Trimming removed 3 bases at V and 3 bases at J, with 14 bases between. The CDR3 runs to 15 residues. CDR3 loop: CSVDRGASDTGELFF. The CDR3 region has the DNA TGCAGCGTTGATCGGGGGGCGTCGGACACCGGGGAGCTGTTTTTT.

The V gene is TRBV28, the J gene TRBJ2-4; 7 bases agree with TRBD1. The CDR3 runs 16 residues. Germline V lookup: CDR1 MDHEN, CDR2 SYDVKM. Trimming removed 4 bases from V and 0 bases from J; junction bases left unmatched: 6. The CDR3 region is CASSSTGIVAKNIQYF. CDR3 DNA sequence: TGTGCCAGCAGTTCGACAGGGATTGTAGCCAAAAACATTCAGTACTTC.

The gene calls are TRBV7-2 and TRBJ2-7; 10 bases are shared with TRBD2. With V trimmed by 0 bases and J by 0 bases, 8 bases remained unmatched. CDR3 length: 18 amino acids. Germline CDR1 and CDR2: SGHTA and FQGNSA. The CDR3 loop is CASSLAFSGGVSSYEQYF. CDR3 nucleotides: TGTGCCAGCAGCTTAGCATTCAGCGGGGGGGTCAGCTCCTACGAGCAGTACTTC.

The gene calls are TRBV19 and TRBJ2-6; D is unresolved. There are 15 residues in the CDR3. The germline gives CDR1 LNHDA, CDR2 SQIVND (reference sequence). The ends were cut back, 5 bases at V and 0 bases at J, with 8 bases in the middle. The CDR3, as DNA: TGTGCCAGTAGTGCTCTTAACTCTGGGGCCAACGTCCTGACTTTC. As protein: CASSALNSGANVLTF.

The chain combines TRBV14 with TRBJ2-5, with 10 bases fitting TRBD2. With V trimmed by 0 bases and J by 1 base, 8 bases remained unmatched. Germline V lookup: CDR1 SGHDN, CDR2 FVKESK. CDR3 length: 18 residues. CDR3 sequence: CASSQELSGRDFQETQYF. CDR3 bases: TGTGCCAGCAGCCAAGAATTAAGCGGGAGGGACTTCCAAGAGACCCAGTACTTC.

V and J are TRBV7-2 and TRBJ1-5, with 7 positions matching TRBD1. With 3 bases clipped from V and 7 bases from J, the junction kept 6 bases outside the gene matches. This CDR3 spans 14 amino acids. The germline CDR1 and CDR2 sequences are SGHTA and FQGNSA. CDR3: CASSFSGGKQPQHF. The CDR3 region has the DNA TGTGCCAGCAGCTTCTCAGGGGGAAAGCAGCCCCAGCATTTT.

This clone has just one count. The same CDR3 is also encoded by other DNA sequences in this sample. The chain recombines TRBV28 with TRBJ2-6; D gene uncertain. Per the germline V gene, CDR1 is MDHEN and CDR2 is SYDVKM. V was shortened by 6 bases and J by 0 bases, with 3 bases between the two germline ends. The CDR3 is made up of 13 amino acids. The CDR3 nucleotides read TGTGCCAGCAGGATCTCTGGGGCCAACGTCCTGACTTTC. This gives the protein CASRISGANVLTF.

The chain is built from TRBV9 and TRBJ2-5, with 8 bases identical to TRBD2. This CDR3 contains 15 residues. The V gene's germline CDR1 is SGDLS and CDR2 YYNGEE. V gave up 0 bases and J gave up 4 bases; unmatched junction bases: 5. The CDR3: CASSVAGLGLETQYF. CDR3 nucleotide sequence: TGTGCCAGCAGCGTAGCGGGACTAGGGTTAGAGACCCAGTACTTC.

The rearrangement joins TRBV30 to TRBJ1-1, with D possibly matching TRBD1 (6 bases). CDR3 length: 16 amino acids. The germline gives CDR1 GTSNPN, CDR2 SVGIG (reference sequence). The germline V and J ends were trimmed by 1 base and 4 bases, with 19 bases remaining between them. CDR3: CAWSGGSLRGSTEAFF. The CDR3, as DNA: TGTGCCTGGAGTGGAGGATCCCTCAGGGGAAGCACTGAAGCTTTCTTT.

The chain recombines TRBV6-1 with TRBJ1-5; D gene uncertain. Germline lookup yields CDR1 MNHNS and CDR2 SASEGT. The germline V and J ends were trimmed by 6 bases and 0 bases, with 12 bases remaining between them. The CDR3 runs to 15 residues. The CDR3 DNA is TGTGCCAGCAGCCTAGAATCCTATAGCAATCAGCCCCAGCATTTT. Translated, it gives CASSLESYSNQPQHF.

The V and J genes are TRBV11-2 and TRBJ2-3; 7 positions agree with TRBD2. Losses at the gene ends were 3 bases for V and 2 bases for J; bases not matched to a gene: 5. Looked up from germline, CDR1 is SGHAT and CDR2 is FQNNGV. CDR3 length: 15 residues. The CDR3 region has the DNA TGTGCCAGCAGCTTCCCTAGCGGACCCACAGATACGCAGTATTTT. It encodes CASSFPSGPTDTQYF.

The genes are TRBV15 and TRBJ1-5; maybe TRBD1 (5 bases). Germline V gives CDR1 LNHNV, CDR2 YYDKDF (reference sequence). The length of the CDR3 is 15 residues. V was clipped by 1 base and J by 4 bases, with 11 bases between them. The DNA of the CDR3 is TGTGCCACCAGCAGAGCCCTGGGACGAAATCAGCCCCAGCATTTT. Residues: CATSRALGRNQPQHF.

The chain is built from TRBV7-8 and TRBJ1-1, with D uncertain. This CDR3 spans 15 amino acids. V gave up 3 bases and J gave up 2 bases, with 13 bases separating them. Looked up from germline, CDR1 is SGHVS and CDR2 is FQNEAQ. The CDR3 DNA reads TGTGCCAGCAGCTTCATGGACGGATTAAACACTGAAGCTTTCTTT. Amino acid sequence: CASSFMDGLNTEAFF.

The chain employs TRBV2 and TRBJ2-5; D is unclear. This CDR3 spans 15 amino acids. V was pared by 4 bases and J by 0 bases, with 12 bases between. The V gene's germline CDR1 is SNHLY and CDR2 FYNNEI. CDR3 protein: CASSGSGSYQETQYF. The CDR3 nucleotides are TGTGCCAGCAGTGGGTCAGGCTCATACCAAGAGACCCAGTACTTC. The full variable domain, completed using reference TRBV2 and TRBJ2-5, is EPEVTQTPSHQVTQMGQEVILRCVPISNHLYFYWYRQILGQKVEFLVSFYNNEISEKSEIFDDQFSVERPDGSNFTLKIRSTKLEDSAMYFCASSGSGSYQETQYFGPGTRLLVL.